Presented here are 25 T cell receptor beta chains from one specimen sequenced in a study of cytomegalovirus exposure and HLA in healthy donors. The study ran its PCR with 60 Vbeta and 13 Jbeta primers. Sequencing was performed with immunoSEQ multiplex PCR; in TCRdb, only in-frame clones are kept and a portion is missing. The sample has roughly 150,000 clones, roughly 79% seen once. Sequencing input: PBMCs. Receptors originate from a man between 18 and 35 years old in good health and CMV-seropositive.

The V call is TRBV2, the J call TRBJ1-1, with 9 bases that match TRBD1. V dropped 8 bases and J dropped 0; count of bases not matched to a gene: 7. Germline V lookup: CDR1 SNHLY, CDR2 FYNNEI. CDR3 size: 15 residues. The CDR3: CASCRDRVMNTEAFF. In DNA, the CDR3 is TGTGCCAGCTGCCGGGACAGGGTCATGAACACTGAAGCTTTCTTT.

This clone was seen a single time. The chain recombines TRBV6-1 with TRBJ2-7, with D tentatively TRBD1 (5 bases). CDR1 is MNHNS and CDR2 is SASEGT in the germline V gene. This CDR3 is 13 amino acids long. V lost 2 bases to trimming and J lost 2 bases, with 7 bases between them. CDR3 loop: CASSETGTYEQYF. The DNA for the CDR3 is TGTGCCAGCAGTGAAACAGGTACCTACGAGCAGTACTTC.

About this clone itself: The same CDR3 also results from other DNA sequences found in this sample. V and J are TRBV6-4 and TRBJ1-1; 7 positions agree with TRBD1. Germline V gives CDR1 MRHNA, CDR2 SNTAGT. Trimming cost V 6 bases and J 3 bases; bases outside gene matches: 4. The CDR3 covers 13 residues. The CDR3 DNA follows: TGTGCCAGCAGCCTACAGGGGCACACTGAAGCTTTCTTT. Protein: CASSLQGHTEAFF.

The table lists this clone with a few counts. The chain employs TRBV6-5 and TRBJ1-1, with 7 bases fitting TRBD1. Trimming removed 5 bases from V and 7 bases from J; junction bases left unmatched: 10. Germline lookup yields CDR1 MNHEY and CDR2 SVGAGI. The CDR3 loop spans 14 amino acids. The CDR3: CASSNPTGFGEAFF. CDR3 bases: TGTGCCAGCAGTAACCCGACAGGGTTTGGTGAAGCTTTCTTT.

J is TRBJ1-2 and V is TRBV19; D uncertain. CDR3 length equals 12 residues. Germline assignment: CDR1 LNHDA and CDR2 SQIVND (reference sequence). Trimming stripped 7 bases from V and 9 bases from J, with 15 bases between. The CDR3 DNA follows: TGTGCCAGTACGGGGAGAACTAGAAGCTACACCTTC. The encoded protein is CASTGRTRSYTF.

The J gene is TRBJ1-5, the V gene TRBV6-6, with TRBD1 matching 9 bases. This CDR3 region has 14 residues. V was pared by 5 bases and J by 6 bases, with 5 bases of the junction left unmatched. Germline V gives CDR1 MNHNY, CDR2 SVGAGI (reference sequence). CDR3 sequence (DNA): TGTGCCAGCAGTCTAACAGGGGGCATTCAGCCCCAGCATTTT. The encoded protein is CASSLTGGIQPQHF.

This clone has more than one count but fewer than ten. The chain links TRBV2 to TRBJ2-7, with D unclear. CDR1 and CDR2 from the germline V gene are SNHLY and FYNNEI. With 6 bases removed from V and 3 bases from J, the gap between germline ends came to 6 bases. The CDR3 runs 11 residues. CDR3 residues: CASRRNYEQYF. The DNA of the CDR3 is TGTGCCAGCAGGCGGAACTACGAGCAGTACTTC.

V gene TRBV9 combines with J gene TRBJ1-2; 9 nucleotides agree with TRBD1. CDR1 is SGDLS and CDR2 is YYNGEE in the germline V gene. V gave up 3 bases and J gave up 7 bases; unmatched junction bases: 1. The CDR3 consists of 12 residues. CDR3 in DNA: TGTGCCAGCAGCGGGGACAGGGTTGGCTACACCTTC. Translating it yields CASSGDRVGYTF. The full variable domain, completed using reference TRBV9 and TRBJ1-2, is DSGVTQTPKHLITATGQRVTLRCSPRSGDLSVYWYQQSLDQGLQFLIQYYNGEERAKGNILERFSAQQFPDLHSELNLSSLELGDSALYFCASSGDRVGYTFGSGTRLTVV.

The V gene is TRBV7-2, the J gene TRBJ1-5; a possible D gene is TRBD1 (5 bases). CDR3 length: 13 residues. Trimming shortened V by 3 bases and J by 5 bases, and 8 bases separated the two germline ends. The germline CDR1 and CDR2 sequences are SGHTA and FQGNSA. The CDR3 is CASSLAGHQPQHF. Here the CDR3 DNA reads TGTGCCAGCAGCTTGGCGGGGCATCAGCCCCAGCATTTT.

This chain links TRBV6-1 with TRBJ2-3, with D perhaps matching TRBD1 (5 bases). The CDR3 runs to 16 residues. Germline V gene lookup returns CDR1 MNHNS and CDR2 SASEGT. Between the trimmed V and J ends, which lost 1 base and 1 base, there was a span of 12 bases. CDR3 loop: CASSEVGVSRTDTQYF. CDR3 DNA: TGTGCCAGCAGTGAAGTAGGGGTCAGCCGCACAGATACGCAGTATTTT.

V and J are TRBV5-1 and TRBJ1-2, with 7 positions matching TRBD1. This CDR3 is 16 amino acids long. The V gene's germline CDR1 is SGHRS and CDR2 YFSETQ. The trim removed 0 bases at V and 2 bases at J, leaving 7 bases unmatched. The CDR3: CASSLGVTGLNYGYTF. CDR3 sequence (DNA): TGCGCCAGCAGCTTGGGCGTGACAGGGCTGAACTATGGCTACACCTTC.

The chain joins TRBV2 to TRBJ1-5; D is unclear. Germline-derived CDR1 and CDR2 are SNHLY and FYNNEI. Trimming cost V 2 bases and J 0 bases, with 8 bases left between them. The CDR3 is 15 amino acids. The CDR3, as DNA: TGTGCCAGCAGTGAAATGACACATAGCAATCAGCCCCAGCATTTT. The encoded protein is CASSEMTHSNQPQHF.

As regards this clone: Mismatch with germline at one junction end may stem from a read error. The genes are TRBV7-8 and TRBJ2-2; a possible D gene is TRBD2 (5 bases). The CDR3 is 17 residues long. Germline CDR1 SGHVS, CDR2 FQNEAQ. CDR3 coding DNA: TGTGCCAGCAGCTTCGGGGTGGTCGGACCGAAAACCGGGGAGCTGTTTTTT. Its translation is CASSFGVVGPKTGELFF.

This clone appeared a few times. The genes are TRBV7-9 and TRBJ2-1, with D perhaps TRBD1 (6 bases). Germline V gene lookup returns CDR1 SEHNR and CDR2 FQNEAQ (reference sequence). V dropped 0 bases and J dropped 3 bases, with 9 bases sitting between them. This CDR3 is 15 amino acids long. The CDR3 bases are TGTGCCAGCAGCTTAGCCAGGGGCCACTACAATGAGCAGTTCTTC. It translates to CASSLARGHYNEQFF.

The J gene is TRBJ2-2, the V gene TRBV11-1, with a tentative D call TRBD2 (6 bases). Trimming removed 5 bases from V and 0 bases from J, with 13 bases in between. The CDR3 sequence is 16 residues long. Germline V lookup: CDR1 SGHAT, CDR2 FQDESV (reference sequence). Written as DNA, the CDR3 is TGTGCCAGCAGCCGGGAGAGGGTATCGAACACCGGGGAGCTGTTTTTT. This encodes CASSRERVSNTGELFF.

The rearrangement uses TRBV9 and TRBJ2-1; possibly TRBD2 for D (6 bases). Germline values: CDR1 SGDLS, CDR2 YYNGEE. The CDR3 spans 16 residues. V was shortened by 0 bases and J by 4 bases, with 14 bases between the two germline ends. The DNA of the CDR3 is TGTGCCAGCAGCGTAGACGGGGACTCCGGGTACAATGAGCAGTTCTTC. Its protein product is CASSVDGDSGYNEQFF. Supplemented by reference TRBV9 and TRBJ2-1, the full variable domain reads DSGVTQTPKHLITATGQRVTLRCSPRSGDLSVYWYQQSLDQGLQFLIQYYNGEERAKGNILERFSAQQFPDLHSELNLSSLELGDSALYFCASSVDGDSGYNEQFFGPGTRLTVL.

J is TRBJ1-4 and V is TRBV2; D ambiguous. Germline CDR1 is SNHLY and CDR2 is FYNNEI. V gave up 5 bases and J gave up 8 bases, with 9 bases separating them. The CDR3 contains 12 residues. This CDR3 is CASSPSGEKLFF. For the CDR3, the DNA is TGTGCCAGCAGTCCCTCTGGCGAAAAACTGTTTTTT.

This chain uses TRBV10-3 with TRBJ2-1; TRBD2 aligns across 7 bases. CDR1 and CDR2 (germline): ENHRY, SYGVKD. The trim removed 4 bases at V and 1 base at J, leaving 10 bases unmatched. The length of the CDR3 is 17 residues. The CDR3 nucleotides read TGTGCCATCAGTGTGAACCCTGGACTAGAGTCCTACAATGAGCAGTTCTTC. Its translation is CAISVNPGLESYNEQFF.

The chain joins TRBV27 to TRBJ2-7, with D possibly being TRBD2 (6 bases). Germline CDR1 and CDR2: MNHEY and SMNVEV (reference sequence). Deletions cut 4 bases from V and 6 bases from J, with 13 bases between. The CDR3 covers 13 residues. The CDR3 nucleotides are TGTGCCAGCAGTTCTGGCGGGATGAGCGAGCAGTACTTC. Amino acid sequence: CASSSGGMSEQYF.

This clone was seen a few times. The chain has TRBV19 and TRBJ1-1, with D possibly TRBD1 on 6 matching bases. Looked up from germline, CDR1 is LNHDA and CDR2 is SQIVND (reference sequence). The CDR3 contains 13 residues. The CDR3 DNA is TGTGGCGCCGGGGGGCGCAGGGGCACTGAAGCTTTCTTT. Residues: CGAGGRRGTEAFF.

The V gene is TRBV4-1, the J gene TRBJ2-7; D is perhaps TRBD1 (6 bases). The germline CDR1 and CDR2 sequences are MGHRA and YSYEKL. V lost 6 bases, J lost 2 bases, and 17 bases lay in between. The CDR3 runs to 15 residues. CDR3 sequence: CASSLQGFPTYEQYF. DNA for the CDR3: TGCGCCAGCAGTCTTCAGGGGTTCCCAACCTACGAGCAGTACTTC.

DNA for the CDR3: TGTGCCAGCAGTTCGGAGGGGGCCTGGGATGGCTACACCTTC. Translated: CASSSEGAWDGYTF. The chain combines TRBV27 with TRBJ1-2, with 7 bases identical to TRBD1. The CDR3 has 14 amino acids. V lost 4 bases to trimming and J lost 6 bases; unmatched junction nucleotides: 8. CDR1 is MNHEY and CDR2 is SMNVEV in the germline V gene (reference sequence).

This clone was seen a few times. The chain recombines TRBV6-5 with TRBJ2-1; maybe TRBD1 (6 bases). The CDR3 runs 15 residues. V was clipped by 2 bases and J by 1 base, with 9 bases between them. Germline CDR1 reads MNHEY; CDR2 reads SVGAGI. For the CDR3, the DNA is TGTGCCAGCAGTTACGGGGGCCTTTCCTACAATGAGCAGTTCTTC. Amino acid sequence: CASSYGGLSYNEQFF.

V gene TRBV6-6 combines with J gene TRBJ2-7, with D possibly TRBD1 on 5 matching bases. V was trimmed by 0 bases and J by 4 bases, leaving 10 bases between them. Germline CDR1 reads MNHNY; CDR2 reads SVGAGI (reference sequence). CDR3 length equals 14 residues. In nucleotides, the CDR3 is TGTGCCAGCAGTTACTCGACAGAAGGTTACGAGCAGTACTTC. It is translated as CASSYSTEGYEQYF.

V gene TRBV7-2 combines with J gene TRBJ1-2; 7 bases line up with TRBD1. This CDR3 region has 15 residues. CDR1 SGHTA and CDR2 FQGNSA come from the germline V gene. Germline trimming cut 2 bases from V and 6 bases from J; bases unmatched to any gene: 9. The CDR3 sequence is CASSLPAGGFNGYTF. The CDR3 region has the DNA TGTGCCAGCAGCTTACCGGCAGGGGGATTCAATGGCTACACCTTC.